This T cell receptor beta chain derives from a study of T cell responses to AZD1222 COVID-19 vaccine. The data were produced by immunoSEQ multiplex PCR, yet TCRdb's version contains in-frame clones alone and is incomplete. The repertoire holds roughly 120,000 clones, about nine tenths seen once, with 6.5% to 9.5% in the top ten. Trimming pared 5 bases from V and 4 bases from J, leaving 17 bases between. Germline V gene lookup returns CDR1 KGHSH and CDR2 LQKENI. The CDR3 consists of 15 residues. Sample: peripheral blood, taken on day 0 of AZD1222 vaccination. J is TRBJ1-1 and V is TRBV18; D uncertain. This TCR was sampled from an adult in good health. The DNA of the CDR3 is TGTGCCAGCTCATTCTACACGCCGCAGGCCACTGAAGCTTTCTTT. It is translated as CASSFYTPQATEAFF.